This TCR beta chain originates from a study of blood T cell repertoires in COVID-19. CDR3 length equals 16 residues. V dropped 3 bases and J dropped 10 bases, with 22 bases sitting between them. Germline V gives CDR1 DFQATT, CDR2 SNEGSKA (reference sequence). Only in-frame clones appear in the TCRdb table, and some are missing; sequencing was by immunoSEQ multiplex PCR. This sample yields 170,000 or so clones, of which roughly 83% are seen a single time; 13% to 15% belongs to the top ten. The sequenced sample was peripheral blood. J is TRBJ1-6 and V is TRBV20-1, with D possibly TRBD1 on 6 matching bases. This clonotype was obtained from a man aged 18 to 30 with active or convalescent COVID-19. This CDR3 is CSASWQGINLGSPLHF. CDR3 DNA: TGCAGTGCTAGTTGGCAGGGGATCAATTTGGGATCACCCCTCCACTTT.